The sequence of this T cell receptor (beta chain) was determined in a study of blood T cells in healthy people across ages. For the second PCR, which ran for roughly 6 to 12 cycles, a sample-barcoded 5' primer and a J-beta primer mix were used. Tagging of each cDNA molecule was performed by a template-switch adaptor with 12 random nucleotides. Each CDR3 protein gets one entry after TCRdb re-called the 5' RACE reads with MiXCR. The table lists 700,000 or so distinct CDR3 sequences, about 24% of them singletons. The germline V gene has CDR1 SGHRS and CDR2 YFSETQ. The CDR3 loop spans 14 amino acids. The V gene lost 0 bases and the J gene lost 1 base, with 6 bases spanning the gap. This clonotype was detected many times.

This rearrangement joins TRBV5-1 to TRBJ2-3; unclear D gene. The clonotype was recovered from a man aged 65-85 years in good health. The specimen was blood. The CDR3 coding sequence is TGCGCCAGCAGCTTGGACCGGGGCACAGATACGCAGTATTTT. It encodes CASSLDRGTDTQYF.